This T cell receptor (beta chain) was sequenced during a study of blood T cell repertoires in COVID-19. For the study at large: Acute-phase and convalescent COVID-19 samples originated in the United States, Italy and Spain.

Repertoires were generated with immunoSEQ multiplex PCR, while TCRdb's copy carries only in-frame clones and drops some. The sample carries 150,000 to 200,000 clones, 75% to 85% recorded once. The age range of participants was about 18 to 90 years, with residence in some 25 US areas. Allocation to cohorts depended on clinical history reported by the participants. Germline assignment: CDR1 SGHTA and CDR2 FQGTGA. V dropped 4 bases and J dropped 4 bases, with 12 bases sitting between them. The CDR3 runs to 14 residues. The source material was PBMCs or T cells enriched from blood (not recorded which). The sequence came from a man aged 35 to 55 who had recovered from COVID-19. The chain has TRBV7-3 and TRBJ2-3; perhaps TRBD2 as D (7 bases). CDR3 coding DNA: TGTGCCAGCAGCTCGACGGGGGGCTCAGATACGCAGTATTTT. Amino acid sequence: CASSSTGGSDTQYF.